This T cell receptor beta chain was identified during a study of cytomegalovirus exposure and HLA in healthy donors. PCR amplification relied on 60 Vbeta primers (plus 13 Jbeta primers). Method: immunoSEQ multiplex PCR; TCRdb's copy keeps in-frame clones and lacks some. Of roughly 250,000 clones in the sample, approximately 85% were seen once. The CDR3 is 16 residues long. Germline V gene sequence: CDR1 MNHEY, CDR2 SMNVEV (reference sequence). Material for sequencing was PBMCs. V gene TRBV27 combines with J gene TRBJ2-5, with D possibly TRBD1 on 5 matching bases. The J call may be faulty, since TRBJ2-7 better matches the DNA end. The receptor's source is a woman in her thirties or forties in good health and CMV-seropositive. Written as DNA, the CDR3 is TGTGCCAGCAGCCGAGTTTTCTCGGACATAGCCTACGAGCAGTACTTC. This sequence encodes CASSRVFSDIAYEQYF.